In its sample, the clone carrying this T cell receptor (beta chain) was seen many times. The antigen is unknown. The CDR3 runs to 12 residues. With 0 bases removed from V and 3 bases from J, the gap between germline ends came to 2 bases. Germline V gene data show CDR1 as DFQATT and CDR2 as SNEGSKA (reference sequence). RNA transcripts gave rise to amplified TCR beta CDR3 regions. The study used the HTBI primer set for a first-round RT-PCR of the TCR CDR3. One entry per CDR3 protein results from TCRdb running MiXCR on the multiplex PCR reads. The data contain 350,000 to 400,000 distinct CDR3 sequences, approximately 19% of them singletons. Uncontrolled infection, other autoimmune disease, pregnancy or lactation disqualified patients from enrolment. On the basis of clinical symptoms, serum thyroxine and TRAb, thyroid ultrasound and orbital computed tomography, diagnoses were made. The PBMCs had their origin in about 9.7 ml of fresh peripheral blood.

These data originate in a study of T cells in Graves' hyperthyroidism and ophthalmopathy. Broader study findings: Blood held most thyroid clonotypes expanded above 0.001 frequency.

Sequencing used blood. The chain uses TRBV20-1 and TRBJ2-2; D not resolved. The TCR was taken from a young woman with Graves' hyperthyroidism. Here the CDR3 DNA reads TGCAGTGCTAGAGAGGACACCGGGGAGCTGTTTTTT. It codes for CSAREDTGELFF.